Listed below are T cell receptor beta chains from one sample, sequenced in a study of CD8+CD57+ T cells in acquired aplastic anemia. MiXCR, run by TCRdb on the reads, gives a single entry per CDR3 protein. The repertoire holds about 160,000 distinct CDR3 sequences, with more than 40% as singletons. The sample consisted of sorted CD4+, CD8+, or CD8+CD57+ T cells (not recorded which) from PBMCs. The origin of the receptors is a human donor with aplastic anemia. The CDR3 runs from the conserved cysteine through the conserved F or W. D genes are given only for firm matches. Clone size is given for some rows only: seen once, a few or many times, or a class if the clone is expanded.

cdr3_length,j_call,d_call,clone_size,v_call,cdr3_nt,cdr3_aa
12,TRBJ2-7,TRBD1,few,TRBV30,TGTGCCTCGCAGACAGGGAGTTACGAGCAGTACTTC,CASQTGSYEQYF
16,TRBJ1-3,.,.,TRBV7-4,TGTGCCAGCAGCCTCATGACGTCGATAAATGGAAACACCATATATTTT,CASSLMTSINGNTIYF
19,TRBJ2-6,TRBD2,many,TRBV2,TGTGCCAGCAGCGGGGGTAGAGACCTAGCGGGGCTCGGGGCCAACGTCCTGACTTTC,CASSGGRDLAGLGANVLTF
14,TRBJ1-1,.,once,TRBV24-1,TGTGCCACCAGTGCTAGAGATTCAAGCACTGAAGCTTTCTTT,CATSARDSSTEAFF
16,TRBJ2-7,.,many,TRBV6-5,TGTGCCAGCAGGATAATTACCGGGACACTGACCTACGAGCAGTACTTC,CASRIITGTLTYEQYF
15,TRBJ1-1,.,few,TRBV27,TGTGCCAGCAGTTTATTTGGCCAATTGAACACTGAAGCTTTCTTT,CASSLFGQLNTEAFF
17,TRBJ2-3,TRBD1,many,TRBV7-9,TGTGCCAGCAGCTTAGGGCAGGGGGCTTATGGCACAGATACGCAGTATTTT,CASSLGQGAYGTDTQYF
15,TRBJ2-1,.,once,TRBV9,TGTGCCAGCAGCGTAGGGGACTTCTCCTACAATGAGCAGTTCTTC,CASSVGDFSYNEQFF
14,TRBJ2-7,.,.,TRBV25-1,TGTGCCAGCAGGACCGGGACCTATTCCTACGAGCAGTACTTC,CASRTGTYSYEQYF
15,TRBJ2-4,TRBD1,once,TRBV9,TGTGCCAGCAGCGTAGAAGCGACAGGGACGGACATTCAGTACTTC,CASSVEATGTDIQYF
17,TRBJ2-5,.,many,TRBV6-5,TGTGCCAGCAGTACCGTAACACATAGGGACGACGGAGAGACCCAGTACTTC,CASSTVTHRDDGETQYF
15,TRBJ2-7,TRBD1,.,TRBV15,TGTGCCACCAGCAGAGCCCGGGACAGCTCCTACGAGCAGTACTTC,CATSRARDSSYEQYF
16,TRBJ2-2,.,.,TRBV11-1,TGTGCCAGCAGCTTAGAAGACGGGGGGAACACCGGGGAGCTGTTTTTT,CASSLEDGGNTGELFF
16,TRBJ2-1,.,many,TRBV5-1,TGCGCCAGCAGCTCTGGCCCGCTTCCTCCTAGCAATGAGCAGTTCTTC,CASSSGPLPPSNEQFF
13,TRBJ1-1,.,.,TRBV7-2,TGTGCCAGCAGCTCAGTTGGCGGCACTGAAGCTTTCTTT,CASSSVGGTEAFF
14,TRBJ1-1,.,.,TRBV25-1,TGTGCCAGCAGTGAATATTCGACGGACCGTGAAGCTTTCTTT,CASSEYSTDREAFF
13,TRBJ1-2,.,once,TRBV10-2,TGCGCCAGCAGTGATTCAAGGGTCGATGGCTACACCTTC,CASSDSRVDGYTF
13,TRBJ2-7,.,.,TRBV20-1,TGCAGTGCTAGCGGGGGCCGCGACTACGAGCAGTACTTC,CSASGGRDYEQYF
13,TRBJ1-5,.,many,TRBV6-1,TGTGCCAGCGACAGCTATGGCAATCAGCCCCAGCATTTT,CASDSYGNQPQHF
15,TRBJ2-3,.,once,TRBV11-1,TGTGCCAGCAGCGTAGCAGGTGGGGGGACAGATACGCAGTATTTT,CASSVAGGGTDTQYF
14,TRBJ1-1,.,.,TRBV9,TGTGCCAGCAGCGCGGCCGGCAGGAACACTGAAGCTTTCTTT,CASSAAGRNTEAFF
13,TRBJ2-7,.,.,TRBV2,TGTGCCAGCAGTGGTCACAGCTCCTGCGAGCAGTACTTC,CASSGHSSCEQYF
12,TRBJ2-1,.,.,TRBV24-1,TGTGCCACCGCAGGGTGGGTGGGTGAGCAGTTCTTC,CATAGWVGEQFF
13,TRBJ1-2,.,.,TRBV2,TGTGCCAGCGGGTTAAGGGGAAGCTATGGCTACACCTTC,CASGLRGSYGYTF
14,TRBJ2-5,.,.,TRBV20-1,TGCAGTGCTAGAACGGGCAGGGTCTCCGAGACCCAGTACTTC,CSARTGRVSETQYF
12,TRBJ2-7,TRBD2,once,TRBV4-1,TGCGCCAGCAGCCGGGAGGGGTACGAGCAGTACTTC,CASSREGYEQYF
13,TRBJ2-7,.,many,TRBV19,TGTGCCAGTAGTATAGTCGGAGGGGCCGAGCAGTACTTC,CASSIVGGAEQYF
15,TRBJ2-1,.,many,TRBV24-1,TGTGCCACCAGTGATTTGCGGAGCTCCTACAATGAGCAGTTCTTC,CATSDLRSSYNEQFF
14,TRBJ2-1,.,many,TRBV7-2,TGTGCCAGCAGCTGGGTGTGGGATCTGGGTGAGCAGTTCTTC,CASSWVWDLGEQFF